The 14 T cell receptor beta chains below come from one sample, sequenced in a study of healthy donors' naive CD4 and CD8 T cells. A linear amplification protocol produced the TCR libraries from approximately 460 ng of total RNA. One entry per CDR3 protein results from TCRdb running MiXCR on the reads. The data hold some 190,000 distinct CDR3 sequences, with over 60% observed a single time. Specimen: naive CD4+ and CD8+ T cells sorted from blood, pooled from several donors. The receptors stem from a pool of human donors in good health; the sample pools cells from several healthy donors.

This chain uses TRBV29-1 with TRBJ2-7, with D possibly TRBD2 on 5 matching bases. The V gene's germline CDR1 is SQVTM and CDR2 ANQGSEA. Trimming took off 6 bases at V and 0 bases at J, with 15 bases between the two ends. This CDR3 spans 14 amino acids. CDR3 residues: CSVARLGSSYEQYF. The CDR3 nucleotides are TGCAGCGTCGCAAGGTTAGGGAGCTCCTACGAGCAGTACTTC.

The genes are TRBV5-6 and TRBJ2-7, with a weak D call TRBD1 (5 bases). The length of the CDR3 is 15 residues. Trimming removed 4 bases from V and 1 base from J, with 15 bases in between. In germline, CDR1 is SGHDT, CDR2 YYEEEE. The CDR3: CASSTGRVSSYEQYF. The DNA of the CDR3 is TGTGCCAGCAGCACAGGAAGGGTATCATCCTACGAGCAGTACTTC.

The chain uses TRBV29-1 and TRBJ2-1; 9 nucleotides align to TRBD2. Germline-derived CDR1 and CDR2 are SQVTM and ANQGSEA. CDR3 length equals 13 residues. Trimming cost V 4 bases and J 3 bases; bases outside gene matches: 1. The CDR3 spells CSVGAGGYNEQFF. The CDR3 DNA follows: TGCAGCGTTGGAGCGGGAGGCTACAATGAGCAGTTCTTC.

The V and J genes are TRBV29-1 and TRBJ1-1; D gene uncertain. Trimming took 1 base from V and 5 from J, leaving 11 bases between them. Germline CDR1 is SQVTM and CDR2 is ANQGSEA. The CDR3 runs to 13 residues. CDR3 nucleotides: TGCAGCGTTGAAGGATTAGGGAGGACTGAAGCTTTCTTT. This gives the protein CSVEGLGRTEAFF.

The rearrangement joins TRBV29-1 to TRBJ2-3, with 14 nucleotides matching TRBD2. Germline lookup yields CDR1 SQVTM and CDR2 ANQGSEA. Unmatched junction bases numbered 10, after V lost 4 bases and J lost 1 base. The CDR3 extends over 18 amino acids. The CDR3 here is CSVGPGTSGRLGTDTQYF. CDR3 nucleotide sequence: TGCAGCGTTGGACCCGGGACTAGCGGGAGACTTGGCACAGATACGCAGTATTTT.

The chain has TRBV2 and TRBJ2-5; 10 nucleotides align to TRBD1. The CDR3 contains 14 residues. Germline V gene data show CDR1 as SNHLY and CDR2 as FYNNEI. The J segment lost 5 bases and the V segment lost 3 bases, leaving 3 bases of the junction unmatched. The CDR3 reads CASSDGQGVETQYF. In DNA, the CDR3 is TGTGCCAGCAGTGACGGACAGGGGGTTGAGACCCAGTACTTC.

The chain is built from TRBV6-2 or TRBV6-3 and TRBJ2-1; no clear D. Germline V gene lookup returns CDR1 MNHEY and CDR2 SVGEGT. The CDR3 has 15 residues. Trimming shortened V by 6 bases and J by 0 bases, and 12 bases separated the two germline ends. CDR3 DNA sequence: TGTGCCAGCAGCCCCTACCAAAGCTCCTACAATGAGCAGTTCTTC. This encodes CASSPYQSSYNEQFF.

This chain connects TRBV19 to TRBJ1-4; 9 bases agree with TRBD1. Unmatched junction bases numbered 2, after V lost 4 bases and J lost 8 bases. Germline CDR1 LNHDA, CDR2 SQIVND (reference sequence). The CDR3 sequence is 13 residues long. The chain's CDR3 is CASSRDRDEKLFF. The CDR3 nucleotides are TGTGCCAGTAGTAGGGACAGGGACGAAAAACTGTTTTTT.

This clonotype was observed a handful of times. This chain connects TRBV29-1 to TRBJ2-2, with D perhaps matching TRBD2 (5 bases). Between the trimmed V and J ends, which lost 4 bases and 0 bases, there was a span of 6 bases. CDR3 size: 13 residues. CDR1 and CDR2 from the germline V gene are SQVTM and ANQGSEA. The CDR3 DNA reads as TGCAGCGTTGGAGGGACGAACACCGGGGAGCTGTTTTTT. Its protein is CSVGGTNTGELFF.

The chain is built from TRBV6-6 and TRBJ2-3; D is ambiguous. Germline assignment: CDR1 MNHNY and CDR2 SVGAGI (reference sequence). This CDR3 comprises 14 residues. Trimming left V 2 bases short and J 6 bases short, with 12 bases between. CDR3 sequence reads: CASSYGQLSDTQYF. The CDR3 DNA reads as TGTGCCAGCAGTTACGGCCAGTTATCCGATACGCAGTATTTT.

The CDR3 bases are TGTGCCAGTAGTATTTTGGTTCGACGGGACACCCTCTACGAGCAGTACTTC. Its protein is CASSILVRRDTLYEQYF. The chain has TRBV19 and TRBJ2-7; a possible D gene is TRBD1 (6 bases). Germline V gene lookup returns CDR1 LNHDA and CDR2 SQIVND (reference sequence). V lost 3 bases and J lost 3, with 21 bases in between. CDR3 length equals 17 residues.

V gene TRBV12-3 or TRBV12-4 combines with J gene TRBJ2-7, with D maybe TRBD2 (6 bases). V dropped 1 base and J dropped 1 base, with 11 bases sitting between them. The CDR3 sequence is 15 residues long. The CDR3 here is CASSLGGVRSYEQYF. The DNA of the CDR3 is TGTGCCAGCAGTTTAGGGGGGGTACGGTCCTACGAGCAGTACTTC.

The chain combines TRBV5-4 with TRBJ2-3; the match to TRBD2 covers 9 bases. The CDR3 loop spans 14 amino acids. V gave up 0 bases and J gave up 4 bases; unmatched junction bases: 0. CDR1 is SGHNT and CDR2 is YYREEE in the germline V gene (reference sequence). The CDR3 DNA reads TGTGCCAGCAGCTTGGAGCGGGAGGCAGATACGCAGTATTTT. Its translation is CASSLEREADTQYF.

The V gene is TRBV12-3 or TRBV12-4, the J gene TRBJ2-3, with no clear D. V lost 6 bases and J 2 bases, leaving 9 bases between the germline ends. CDR3 length: 13 residues. Here the CDR3 DNA reads TGTGCCAGCAGCTCGCTACCCACAGATACGCAGTATTTT. It encodes CASSSLPTDTQYF.